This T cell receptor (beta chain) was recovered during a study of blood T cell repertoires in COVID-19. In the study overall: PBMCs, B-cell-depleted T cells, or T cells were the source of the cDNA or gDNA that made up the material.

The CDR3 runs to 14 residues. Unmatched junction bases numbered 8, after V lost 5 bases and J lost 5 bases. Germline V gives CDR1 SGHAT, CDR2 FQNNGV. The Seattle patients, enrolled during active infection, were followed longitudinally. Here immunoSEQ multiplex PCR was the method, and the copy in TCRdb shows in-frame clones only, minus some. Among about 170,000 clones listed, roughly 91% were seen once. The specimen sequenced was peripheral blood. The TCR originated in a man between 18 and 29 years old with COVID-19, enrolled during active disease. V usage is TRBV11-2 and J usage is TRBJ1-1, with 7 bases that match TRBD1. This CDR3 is CASSTRTGGTEAFF. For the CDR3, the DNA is TGTGCCAGCAGCACACGGACAGGTGGAACTGAAGCTTTCTTT.